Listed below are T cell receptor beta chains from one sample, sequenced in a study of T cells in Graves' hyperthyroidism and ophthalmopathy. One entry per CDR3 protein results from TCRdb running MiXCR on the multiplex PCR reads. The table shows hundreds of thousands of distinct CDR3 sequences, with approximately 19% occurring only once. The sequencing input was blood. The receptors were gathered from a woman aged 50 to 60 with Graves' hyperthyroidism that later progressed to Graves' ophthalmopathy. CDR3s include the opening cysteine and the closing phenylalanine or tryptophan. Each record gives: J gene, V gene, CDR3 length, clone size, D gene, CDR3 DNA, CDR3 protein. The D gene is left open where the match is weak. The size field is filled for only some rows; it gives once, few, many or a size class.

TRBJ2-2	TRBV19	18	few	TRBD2	TGTGCCAGTAGCCCTGGGCTAGCGGGGGTCCCGAACACCGGGGAGCTGTTTTTT	CASSPGLAGVPNTGELFF
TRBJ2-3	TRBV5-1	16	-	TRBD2	TGCGCCAGCAGCTGGGGGGGCGGGGGGACCACAGATACGCAGTATTTT	CASSWGGGGTTDTQYF
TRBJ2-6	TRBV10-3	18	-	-	TGTGCCATCAGTGTTAGGGGTGGGAACTTTCCTGGGGCCAACGTCCTGACTTTC	CAISVRGGNFPGANVLTF
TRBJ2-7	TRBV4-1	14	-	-	TGCGCCAGCAGCCAAGATCAAGGCGGCTACGAGCAGTACTTC	CASSQDQGGYEQYF
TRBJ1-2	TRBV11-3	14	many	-	TGTGCCAGCAGCCGGGACGCAACGGACTATGGCTACACCTTC	CASSRDATDYGYTF
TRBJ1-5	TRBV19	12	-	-	TGTGCCAGTACAGGGTTCGGTCAGCCCCAGCATTTT	CASTGFGQPQHF
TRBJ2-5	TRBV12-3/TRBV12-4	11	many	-	TGTGCCAGTACAACAGGAGAGACCCAGTACTTC	CASTTGETQYF
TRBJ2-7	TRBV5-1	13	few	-	TGCGCCAGCAGGGGGGACGGTACCTACGAGCAGTACTTC	CASRGDGTYEQYF
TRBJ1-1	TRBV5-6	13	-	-	TGTGCCAGCAGCTGGCAGGGACGGACTGAAGCTTTCTTT	CASSWQGRTEAFF
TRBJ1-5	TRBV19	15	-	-	TGTGCCAGTAGTATAGTGGTGGATAGCAATCAGCCCCAGCATTTT	CASSIVVDSNQPQHF
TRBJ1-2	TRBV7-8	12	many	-	TGTGCCAGCAGCTTAGAAGGGTCTGGCTACACCTTC	CASSLEGSGYTF
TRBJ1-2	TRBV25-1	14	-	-	TGTGCCAGCAGTGACACCGGACGGTTATATGGCTACACCTTC	CASSDTGRLYGYTF
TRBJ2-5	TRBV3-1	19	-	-	TGTGCCAGCAGCCAAGTCCGGGACTCCCGGGCGTTCCGACAAGAGACCCAGTACTTC	CASSQVRDSRAFRQETQYF